Each of the 25 T cell receptor beta chains below was sequenced from the same sample in a study of OX40 agonist ivuxolimab in advanced cancers. Library preparation used the immunoSEQ multiplex PCR assay. As stored in TCRdb, this immuneACCESS dataset retains in-frame rearrangements with V and J assigned. A fraction of the clones does not appear; measured against another copy, unresolved V genes explain less than half of the discrepancy, and the remainder lacks a known reason. Present in this sample are approximately 50,000 clones, less than 90% of which were seen just once. 0.6% to 0.8% of the sample goes to the ten largest clones. The specimen comprised CD4+ or CD8+ T cells sorted from blood, sampled in a trial of the OX40 agonist ivuxolimab. These receptors all stem from an adult with an advanced solid tumor such as melanoma, head and neck, liver or kidney cancer.

The sample holds a few counts of this clone. The gene calls are TRBV7-2 and TRBJ2-1; 8 nucleotides match TRBD1. The CDR3 extends over 13 amino acids. Germline assignment: CDR1 SGHTA and CDR2 FQGNSA. With V trimmed by 3 bases and J by 9 bases, 4 bases remained unmatched. The CDR3 coding sequence is TGTGCCAGCAGCTTTCAGGGGGCCGTTGAGCAGTTCTTC. Its protein product is CASSFQGAVEQFF.

In this sample, this clone turned up once. The chain couples TRBV11-2 to TRBJ1-3; D is uncertain. The germline gives CDR1 SGHAT, CDR2 FQNNGV. The CDR3 has 19 residues. Trimming cost V 2 bases and J 0 bases, with 20 bases left between them. CDR3 bases: TGTGCCAGCAGCTTACTATCCATCCCTCGGTTTAACTCTGGAAACACCATATATTTT. Encoded protein: CASSLLSIPRFNSGNTIYF.

The DNA for the CDR3 is TGTGCCAGCAGTGACGACAGGGACACTGAAGCTTTCTTT. Its protein is CASSDDRDTEAFF. The chain carries TRBV6-4 and TRBJ1-1; 7 nucleotides agree with TRBD1. Germline values: CDR1 MRHNA, CDR2 SNTAGT. CDR3 length: 13 residues. The junction had 0 bases not matched to a gene; V was cut back by 2 bases and J by 3 bases.

This clone was counted only a few times. The chain uses TRBV19 and TRBJ1-6; TRBD1 matches at 9 bases. With 8 bases clipped from V and 6 bases from J, the junction kept 11 bases outside the gene matches. Germline V lookup: CDR1 LNHDA, CDR2 SQIVND (reference sequence). This CDR3 comprises 16 residues. This CDR3 is CASCTTGGSFNSPLHF. CDR3 coding DNA: TGTGCCAGTTGTACGACAGGGGGTTCTTTTAATTCACCCCTCCACTTT.

This rearrangement joins TRBV7-2 to TRBJ2-7; tentatively, D is TRBD1 (6 bases). This CDR3 has 13 amino acids. V lost 5 bases and J lost 2, with 10 bases in between. Per the germline V gene, CDR1 is SGHTA and CDR2 is FQGNSA. CDR3 DNA sequence: TGTGCCAGCAGCCCGCAGGGGCCCTACGAGCAGTACTTC. Amino acids: CASSPQGPYEQYF.

The CDR3 nucleotides read TGTGCCAGCGGGACGACAGAGTACTATGGCTACACCTTC. This codes for CASGTTEYYGYTF. This chain links TRBV2 with TRBJ1-2; the D gene is possibly TRBD1 (5 bases). Germline CDR1 is SNHLY and CDR2 is FYNNEI. V lost 8 bases and J lost 3, with 13 bases in between. The CDR3 has 13 amino acids.

This chain links TRBV5-1 with TRBJ2-5, with 11 bases identical to TRBD2. The CDR3 runs to 15 residues. Germline V lookup: CDR1 SGHRS, CDR2 YFSETQ. Unmatched junction bases numbered 5, after V lost 4 bases and J lost 3 bases. CDR3 sequence: CASSLSTSGEETQYF. The CDR3 DNA reads TGCGCCAGCAGCCTCTCGACTAGCGGGGAAGAGACCCAGTACTTC.

The chain uses TRBV6-5 and TRBJ2-1, with TRBD2 matching 10 bases. The V gene end was trimmed by 5 bases and the J gene end by 7 bases; junction bases not matched to a gene: 8. Germline loops: CDR1 MNHEY, CDR2 SVGAGI. CDR3 size: 15 residues. CDR3 DNA: TGTGCCAGCAGTCCTACTAGCGGGATTTTTAATGAGCAGTTCTTC. Its protein product is CASSPTSGIFNEQFF.

This chain uses TRBV2 with TRBJ1-5, with 7 positions matching TRBD1. The trim removed 8 bases at V and 4 bases at J, leaving 11 bases unmatched. Germline lookup yields CDR1 SNHLY and CDR2 FYNNEI. The CDR3 is 15 amino acids. The CDR3 reads CASVSQTGRNQPQHF. The CDR3 bases are TGTGCCAGCGTTAGCCAGACAGGGCGGAATCAGCCCCAGCATTTT.

J is TRBJ2-3 and V is TRBV5-6; D uncertain. The CDR3 contains 13 residues. Trimming shortened V by 3 bases and J by 0 bases, and 5 bases separated the two germline ends. CDR1 and CDR2 (germline): SGHDT, YYEEEE. CDR3 loop: CASSSASTDTQYF. In nucleotides, the CDR3 is TGTGCCAGCAGCTCGGCTAGCACAGATACGCAGTATTTT.

This clone showed up just a few times. The chain couples TRBV2 to TRBJ2-7; TRBD1 matches 10 bases. This CDR3 comprises 14 residues. The V gene's germline CDR1 is SNHLY and CDR2 FYNNEI. J was trimmed by 4 bases and V by 4 bases; bases with no gene match: 4. This CDR3 is CASSVGTGDYEQYF. DNA for the CDR3: TGTGCCAGCAGTGTTGGGACAGGGGATTACGAGCAGTACTTC.

The chain carries TRBV19 and TRBJ1-2; 7 nucleotides line up with TRBD1. The length of the CDR3 is 15 residues. Germline trimming cut 3 bases from V and 0 bases from J; bases unmatched to any gene: 4. The germline gives CDR1 LNHDA, CDR2 SQIVND (reference sequence). The CDR3 coding sequence is TGTGCCAGTAGTATTGGTCAGGGGGCTAACTATGGCTACACCTTC. This sequence encodes CASSIGQGANYGYTF.

V and J are TRBV5-5 and TRBJ1-1; TRBD1 aligns across 7 bases. This CDR3 comprises 16 residues. The germline CDR1 and CDR2 sequences are SGHKS and YYEKEE (reference sequence). V shed 4 bases, J shed 1 base, and the junction held 10 bases outside the gene matches. CDR3 bases: TGTGCCAGCAGCGACAGTCTGGACAGGAGGAACACTGAAGCTTTCTTT. Translated, it gives CASSDSLDRRNTEAFF. Variable domain in full (rest from reference TRBV5-5 and TRBJ1-1): DAGVTQSPTHLIKTRGQQVTLRCSPISGHKSVSWYQQVLGQGPQFIFQYYEKEERGRGNFPDRFSARQFPNYSSELNVNALLLGDSALYLCASSDSLDRRNTEAFFGQGTRLTVV.

This chain uses TRBV5-4 with TRBJ2-7; D is unresolved. CDR1 and CDR2 (germline): SGHNT, YYREEE (reference sequence). V was clipped by 0 bases and J by 6 bases, with 13 bases between them. The CDR3 sequence is 14 residues long. Written as DNA, the CDR3 is TGTGCCAGCAGCTTGGATCCGGGTTTGGGCGAGCAGTACTTC. Protein sequence: CASSLDPGLGEQYF.

The chain is built from TRBV29-1 and TRBJ1-1; no definite D call. The germline CDR1 and CDR2 sequences are SQVTM and ANQGSEA. Trimming took 8 bases from V and 6 from J, leaving 13 bases between them. The CDR3 runs 11 residues. The CDR3 reads CSLSEKAEAFF. The CDR3 region has the DNA TGCAGCCTCTCCGAAAAAGCTGAAGCTTTCTTT.

The chain recombines TRBV5-6 with TRBJ2-7; 11 positions match TRBD1. There are 14 residues in the CDR3. V shed 5 bases and J 7 bases; nucleotides not matched to a gene: 8. Germline V gene data show CDR1 as SGHDT and CDR2 as YYEEEE. DNA for the CDR3: TGTGCCAGCAGGGCCTGGACAGGGGGCCAAGAGCAGTACTTC. The encoded protein is CASRAWTGGQEQYF.

The chain combines TRBV19 with TRBJ1-2, with TRBD1 matching 8 bases. The CDR3 covers 14 residues. Germline CDR1 and CDR2: LNHDA and SQIVND (reference sequence). Losses at the gene ends were 6 bases for V and 2 bases for J; bases not matched to a gene: 5. CDR3 nucleotides: TGTGCCAGTAGCGCCCGGGACAGGAACTATGGCTACACCTTC. This sequence encodes CASSARDRNYGYTF.

V is TRBV5-5 and J is TRBJ2-7, with D unresolved. V was trimmed by 3 bases and J by 2 bases, leaving 3 bases between them. The CDR3 contains 11 residues. Germline-derived CDR1 and CDR2 are SGHKS and YYEKEE (reference sequence). CDR3 sequence reads: CASSYAYEQYF. CDR3 nucleotide sequence: TGTGCCAGCAGCTACGCCTACGAGCAGTACTTC.

The V call is TRBV5-1, the J call TRBJ2-3; no reliable D call. The V gene lost 0 bases and the J gene lost 4 bases, with 15 bases spanning the gap. Germline V gives CDR1 SGHRS, CDR2 YFSETQ. The CDR3 spans 16 residues. In nucleotides, the CDR3 is TGCGCCAGCAGCTTGGGGCAGGTCTTGGGCGCAGATACGCAGTATTTT. Translated: CASSLGQVLGADTQYF. The variable domain in full, with the rest retrieved from reference TRBV5-1 and TRBJ2-3, is KAGVTQTPRYLIKTRGQQVTLSCSPISGHRSVSWYQQTPGQGLQFLFEYFSETQRNKGNFPGRFSGRQFSNSRSEMNVSTLELGDSALYLCASSLGQVLGADTQYFGPGTRLTVL.

The chain recombines TRBV19 with TRBJ2-5; TRBD1 agrees at 9 bases. The CDR3 runs to 16 residues. Per the germline V gene, CDR1 is LNHDA and CDR2 is SQIVND (reference sequence). Trimming at V came to 4 bases and at J to 4 bases, leaving 10 bases not matched to a gene. The CDR3 here is CASSTSRDRVGETQYF. Written as DNA, the CDR3 is TGTGCCAGTAGTACCTCCCGGGACAGGGTGGGAGAGACCCAGTACTTC.

The CDR3 region is CASSPTPLAGGSHEQFF. The CDR3 DNA follows: TGTGCCAGCAGCCCAACTCCACTAGCGGGAGGTTCCCATGAGCAGTTCTTC. The rearrangement joins TRBV7-2 to TRBJ2-1, with 12 bases fitting TRBD2. The germline gives CDR1 SGHTA, CDR2 FQGNSA. This CDR3 comprises 17 residues. The trim removed 5 bases at V and 8 bases at J, leaving 13 bases unmatched.

The DNA of the CDR3 is TGTGCCAGCAGCGGACAGGGGACTAGCGGGAGTACAGATACGCAGTATTTT. It encodes CASSGQGTSGSTDTQYF. The rearrangement uses TRBV7-9 and TRBJ2-3; 14 bases fit TRBD2. This CDR3 comprises 17 residues. V lost 5 bases, J lost 3 bases, and 7 bases stayed unmatched. Germline loops: CDR1 SEHNR, CDR2 FQNEAQ (reference sequence).

The genes are TRBV10-3 and TRBJ1-6; D unclear. The CDR3 loop spans 14 amino acids. Trimming removed 0 bases from V and 8 bases from J, with 8 bases in between. Germline V CDR1 and CDR2: ENHRY, SYGVKD. This CDR3 reads CAISESARDSPLHF. The CDR3 DNA is TGTGCCATCAGTGAGTCTGCGAGGGATTCACCCCTCCACTTT.

The CDR3 nucleotides read TGTGCCTGGAGTTCGGCCGGAGCGTTCACAGATACGCAGTATTTT. This encodes CAWSSAGAFTDTQYF. The chain uses TRBV30 and TRBJ2-3; no clear D gene. V was cut by 2 bases and J by 2 bases, with 14 bases left in between. The CDR3 length is 15 residues. The V gene's germline CDR1 is GTSNPN and CDR2 SVGIG (reference sequence).

J is TRBJ2-1 and V is TRBV7-3; 7 bases map to TRBD2. V lost 5 bases to trimming and J lost 8 bases; unmatched junction nucleotides: 9. Germline V CDR1 and CDR2: SGHTA, FQGTGA. This CDR3 is 14 amino acids long. The CDR3 region has the DNA TGTGCCAGCAGCCCCAGACTAGCAGGCGATGAGCAGTTCTTC. Its protein product is CASSPRLAGDEQFF.